A selection of T cell receptor beta chains follows, all from one sample in a study of graft-versus-host responses after intestinal transplantation. The data were produced by immunoSEQ multiplex PCR, yet TCRdb's version contains in-frame clones alone and is incomplete. In the table there are some 40,000 clones, more than 85% of which are singletons. The starting material was PBMCs, obtained 524 days after transplant. These receptors were collected from a human patient who received an intestinal transplant, so some T cells may come from the graft donor. The CDR3 runs from the conserved cysteine through the conserved F or W. The D gene is left open where the match is weak. Rows may omit the clone size; those that give it use once, few, many or a size class.

D gene,clone size,J gene,V gene,CDR3 DNA,CDR3 protein
TRBD2,.,TRBJ2-7,TRBV19,TGTGCCAGTAGTGCGACTAGCGGGAGAAGGTACGAGCAGTACTTC,CASSATSGRRYEQYF
TRBD1,.,TRBJ1-1,TRBV27,TGTGCCAGCAGAACAGGGGCGCGGACTGAAGCTTTCTTT,CASRTGARTEAFF
.,.,TRBJ2-1,TRBV11-1,TGTGCCAGCAGCTTGGAGCGGTGGGGTGAGCAGTTCTTC,CASSLERWGEQFF
.,.,TRBJ1-6,TRBV5-6,TGTGCCAGCAGCTTGATCCAGGGTAATTCACCCCTCCACTTT,CASSLIQGNSPLHF
.,.,TRBJ2-1,TRBV9,TGTGCCAGCAGCGAGAAGGACTTACAGAATGAGCAGTTCTTC,CASSEKDLQNEQFF
.,.,TRBJ2-6,TRBV9,TGTGCCAGCAGCCTGAACCGGGACAGCGGGGGCTCTGGGGCCAACGTCCTGACTTTC,CASSLNRDSGGSGANVLTF
TRBD1,.,TRBJ1-5,TRBV23-1,TGCGCCAGCAGTCCCCAGACAGGGGAGCATTTT,CASSPQTGEHF
TRBD1,.,TRBJ2-7,TRBV7-9,TGTGCCAGCAGCTTAGGGGGGACAGGCCGAAGGAGCTCCTACGAGCAGTACTTC,CASSLGGTGRRSSYEQYF
.,.,TRBJ2-7,TRBV28,TGTGCCAGCAGTTTCCTTGGACTGAGCTACGAGCAGTACTTC,CASSFLGLSYEQYF
.,.,TRBJ2-1,TRBV7-8,TGTGCCAGCAGCTTAGCGAGTATCCCGAATGAGCAGTTCTTC,CASSLASIPNEQFF
.,.,TRBJ1-6,TRBV4-3,TGCGCCAGCAGCCAAGATGACAGTTGGGATTCACCCCTCCACTTT,CASSQDDSWDSPLHF
.,.,TRBJ1-2,TRBV6-6,TGTGCCAGCAGCCCCGGGACGGTCTATGGCTACACCTTC,CASSPGTVYGYTF
TRBD1,.,TRBJ2-7,TRBV6-6,TGTGCCAGCACCCGGACAGGTTTAAAGGCCTACGAGCAGTACTTC,CASTRTGLKAYEQYF
.,.,TRBJ2-7,TRBV7-6,TGTGCCAGCAGCTTAGGGTCCGGCGGGGACGGCTACGAGCAGTACTTC,CASSLGSGGDGYEQYF
.,.,TRBJ1-4,TRBV15,TGTGCCACCAGCAGAGATTCGGGGTATAATGAAAAACTGTTTTTT,CATSRDSGYNEKLFF
TRBD2,few,TRBJ2-3,TRBV6-4,TGTGCCAGCAGTCTAGCGGGAGCTAGCACAGATACGCAGTATTTT,CASSLAGASTDTQYF
TRBD1,once,TRBJ2-5,TRBV5-1,TGCGCCAGCAGCGACGGACAGGGCCTCGGAGAGACCCAGTACTTC,CASSDGQGLGETQYF
.,.,TRBJ2-3,TRBV9,TGTGCCAGCAGCGTAGAGTGGGGAGTTCCCACAGATACGCAGTATTTT,CASSVEWGVPTDTQYF
.,.,TRBJ2-7,TRBV30,TGTGCCTGTCATCTCGGGTCATCCTACGAGCAGTACTTC,CACHLGSSYEQYF
.,.,TRBJ2-5,TRBV7-3,TGTGCCAGCAGTCGTGGAACACAAGAGACCCAGTACTTC,CASSRGTQETQYF
TRBD2,.,TRBJ2-1,TRBV30,TGTGCCTGGAGCGGCGGGAGGGCCGGCAATGAGCAGTTCTTC,CAWSGGRAGNEQFF
TRBD1,once,TRBJ1-4,TRBV18,TGTGCCAGCTCACTTACTACAGGGGAGTATGAAAAACTGTTTTTT,CASSLTTGEYEKLFF
.,.,TRBJ1-2,TRBV6-1,TGTGCCAGCAGTGAAGAGAAGGGCTGGGAGGGCTACACCTTC,CASSEEKGWEGYTF
.,.,TRBJ1-1,TRBV2,TGTGCCAGCAGTGAAGGGACCACTGAAGCTTTCTTT,CASSEGTTEAFF
.,few,TRBJ2-3,TRBV5-4,TGTGCCAGCAGCTTGGATGGGGGCGAAAGCACAGATACGCAGTATTTT,CASSLDGGESTDTQYF
.,.,TRBJ2-7,TRBV5-5,TGTGCCAGCAGCTTGGACTACTACGAGCAGTACTTC,CASSLDYYEQYF
TRBD1,.,TRBJ2-1,TRBV7-2,TGTGCCAGCAGCTTACTCCAGGGGGTCAATGAGCAGTTCTTC,CASSLLQGVNEQFF
.,.,TRBJ1-5,TRBV5-1,TGCGCCAGCAGCTTGTGGGGAGGGGAGGCTCAGCCCCAGCATTTT,CASSLWGGEAQPQHF
.,.,TRBJ2-3,TRBV4-1,TGCGCCAGCAGCCAAGTAGCCCAGGGCCCGGGGGATACGCAGTATTTT,CASSQVAQGPGDTQYF
.,.,TRBJ2-3,TRBV6-5,TGTGCCAGCAGTTACTACCACCCACTCACAGATACGCAGTATTTT,CASSYYHPLTDTQYF
TRBD2,.,TRBJ2-7,TRBV5-1,TGCGCCAGCACCATAGCGGGAGCCTCTTACGAGCAGTACTTC,CASTIAGASYEQYF
.,.,TRBJ2-1,TRBV30,TGTGCCTGGAGTGTACTGCACGGGCCCGAACAGTTCTTC,CAWSVLHGPEQFF
.,.,TRBJ2-2,TRBV9,TGTGCCAGCAGCTCCGGGACTTCGAACACCGGGGAGCTGTTTTTT,CASSSGTSNTGELFF
.,.,TRBJ1-1,TRBV30,TGTGCCTGGAGCACCCAGGGGTACACTGAAGCTTTCTTT,CAWSTQGYTEAFF
TRBD2,.,TRBJ2-7,TRBV10-3,TGTGCCATCAGCCCCGGACTAGCGGGGACCTACGAGCAGTACTTC,CAISPGLAGTYEQYF
.,.,TRBJ2-5,TRBV6-1,TGTGCCAGCAGTGAAGTGTGGGGAGAGACCCAGTACTTC,CASSEVWGETQYF
TRBD1,once,TRBJ2-4,TRBV18,TGTGCCAGCTCACCATTACTAGGGACAGGGACGACAGAATCAGCCAAAAACATTCAGTACTTC,CASSPLLGTGTTESAKNIQYF
.,.,TRBJ2-7,TRBV6-1,TGTGCCAGCTCCTCCCCCACAGTAGCCTACGAGCAGTACTTC,CASSSPTVAYEQYF
.,.,TRBJ2-7,TRBV5-6,TGTGCCAGCAGCTTGTTTGCAGGGGCGTACGAGCAGTACTTC,CASSLFAGAYEQYF
.,.,TRBJ1-4,TRBV4-1,TGCGCCAGCAGCCAAGAAGGCCAGGGTAAAGAAAAACTGTTTTTT,CASSQEGQGKEKLFF
TRBD1,few,TRBJ1-2,TRBV29-1,TGCAGCGTTGGTCGGACAGGGGGCGGGAATTATGGAGGCTACACCTTC,CSVGRTGGGNYGGYTF
.,.,TRBJ1-2,TRBV5-4,TGTGCCAGCAGCTTGGAGCCCAGGGACTATGGCTACACCTTC,CASSLEPRDYGYTF
.,.,TRBJ2-1,TRBV21-1,TGTGCCAGCAGCACCTGGACAGGGCCCCCCTCTAGCTCCTACAATGAGCAGTTCTTC,CASSTWTGPPSSSYNEQFF
.,once,TRBJ2-7,TRBV6-5,TGTGCCAGCAGTTCGATATACGAGCAGTACTTC,CASSSIYEQYF
TRBD1,.,TRBJ2-1,TRBV5-1,TGCGCCAGCAGCTTAACAGGGGAGAACTACAATGAGCAGTTCTTC,CASSLTGENYNEQFF
TRBD1,.,TRBJ2-6,TRBV27,TGTGCCAGCAGTCCGGACAGGGGATCAGGGGCCAACGTCCTGACTTTC,CASSPDRGSGANVLTF
TRBD2,.,TRBJ2-1,TRBV10-3,TGTGCCATCAATACCGGGACTAGCGGCCTTACTGGATGGAATGAGCAGTTCTTC,CAINTGTSGLTGWNEQFF
TRBD1,.,TRBJ1-1,TRBV6-5,TGTGCCAGCAGTTCACCTGGACAGGGCCTTAGGGAAGCTTTCTTT,CASSSPGQGLREAFF
TRBD2,.,TRBJ2-2,TRBV15,TGTGCCACCAGCAGAGGGGGAAGGGCGGGAGGGTCCGGGGAGCTGTTTTTT,CATSRGGRAGGSGELFF